Each of the 8 T cell receptor beta chains below was sequenced from the same sample in a study of blood T cell repertoires in COVID-19. The method was immunoSEQ multiplex PCR; TCRdb's version includes in-frame clones alone and lacks a portion of them. The sample includes some 150,000 clones, over 70% of them seen just once. The sequencing sample was made of peripheral blood. Receptor source: a middle-aged man with active or convalescent COVID-19.

The chain is built from TRBV15 and TRBJ2-7; 7 positions agree with TRBD2. Germline V gene data show CDR1 as LNHNV and CDR2 as YYDKDF (reference sequence). The trim removed 1 base at V and 7 bases at J, leaving 7 bases unmatched. The CDR3 consists of 14 residues. CDR3 nucleotides: TGTGCCACCAGCAGAGGGGGGGGGAAGGTGGAGCAGTACTTC. It specifies CATSRGGGKVEQYF.

The chain recombines TRBV7-4 with TRBJ1-5, with TRBD1 matching 7 bases. Losses at the gene ends were 6 bases for V and 7 bases for J; bases not matched to a gene: 6. The germline V gene encodes CDR1 SGHVT and CDR2 SQSDAQ. This CDR3 spans 13 amino acids. CDR3: CASSFTGEQPQHF. For the CDR3, the DNA is TGTGCCAGCAGTTTTACAGGGGAACAGCCCCAGCATTTT.

This clone has only one observation. The chain has TRBV7-2 and TRBJ2-1; 15 bases line up with TRBD2. This CDR3 contains 20 residues. CDR1 is SGHTA and CDR2 is FQGNSA in the germline V gene. V shed 0 bases, J shed 2 bases, and the junction held 8 bases outside the gene matches. The CDR3 reads CASSLAVGLAGGRTYNEQFF. CDR3 sequence (DNA): TGTGCCAGCAGCTTAGCCGTAGGACTAGCGGGAGGGCGGACCTACAATGAGCAGTTCTTC. Full variable domain (missing parts from reference TRBV7-2 and TRBJ2-1): GAGVSQSPSNKVTEKGKDVELRCDPISGHTALYWYRQSLGQGLEFLIYFQGNSAPDKSGLPSDRFSAERTGGSVSTLTIQRTQQEDSAVYLCASSLAVGLAGGRTYNEQFFGPGTRLTVL.

V is TRBV6-5 and J is TRBJ1-5; D not certain. Per germline, CDR1 MNHEY and CDR2 SVGAGI. There are 15 residues in the CDR3. V was shortened by 2 bases and J by 4 bases, with 12 bases between the two germline ends. The CDR3 here is CASSYDGRPNQPQHF. In DNA form, the CDR3 reads TGTGCCAGCAGTTACGACGGCAGGCCTAATCAGCCCCAGCATTTT.

This chain's CDR3 is CASSSTGAGGRETQYF. CDR3 bases: TGTGCCAGCAGTTCCACCGGGGCGGGAGGTAGGGAGACCCAGTACTTC. The chain combines TRBV28 with TRBJ2-5; TRBD2 matches at 8 bases. The V gene's germline CDR1 is MDHEN and CDR2 SYDVKM. The ends lost 4 bases at V and 5 bases at J; junction bases unmatched: 12. This CDR3 is 16 amino acids long.

This clone was detected once. The chain has TRBV12-3 or TRBV12-4 and TRBJ2-1, with 7 bases fitting TRBD1. With V trimmed by 7 bases and J by 10 bases, 10 bases remained unmatched. The CDR3 totals 13 residues. The CDR3 nucleotides are TGTGCCAGCAAGGCACAGGGGCAAATAGAGCAGTTCTTC. This sequence encodes CASKAQGQIEQFF.

The rearrangement uses TRBV18 and TRBJ2-3, with 9 bases fitting TRBD2. Germline V gene lookup returns CDR1 KGHSH and CDR2 LQKENI. Trimming at V came to 8 bases and at J to 4 bases, leaving 7 bases not matched to a gene. This CDR3 comprises 14 residues. CDR3 region: CASTLAGEADTQYF. The CDR3 nucleotides are TGTGCCAGCACCTTAGCGGGAGAAGCAGATACGCAGTATTTT.

The V gene is TRBV7-2, the J gene TRBJ1-5, with D hard to call. The CDR3 runs to 15 residues. V shed 5 bases and J shed 6 bases, with 17 bases lying between them. From germline, CDR1 is SGHTA and CDR2 FQGNSA. Here the CDR3 DNA reads TGTGCCAGCAGCGTTCTAACAGCCCCAGGTCAGCCCCAGCATTTT. As protein: CASSVLTAPGQPQHF.